Listed here is a single T cell receptor beta chain. Sequenced by immunoSEQ multiplex PCR; TCRdb stores in-frame clones only, minus some. The table shows about 120,000 clones, with around 87% occurring only once. The data were obtained in a study of T cell responses to AZD1222 COVID-19 vaccine. The material sequenced was peripheral blood, taken 28 days after the second AZD1222 dose. The sequence derives from an adult who received the AZD1222 COVID-19 vaccine.

The CDR3 sequence is CTAGRGGLFFEQFF. CDR3 coding DNA: TGTACCGCCGGGCGGGGGGGCCTCTTTTTCGAGCAGTTCTTC. The rearrangement uses TRBV27 and TRBJ2-1; 9 positions match TRBD2. The CDR3 is 14 amino acids. The germline V gene has CDR1 MNHEY and CDR2 SMNVEV (reference sequence).